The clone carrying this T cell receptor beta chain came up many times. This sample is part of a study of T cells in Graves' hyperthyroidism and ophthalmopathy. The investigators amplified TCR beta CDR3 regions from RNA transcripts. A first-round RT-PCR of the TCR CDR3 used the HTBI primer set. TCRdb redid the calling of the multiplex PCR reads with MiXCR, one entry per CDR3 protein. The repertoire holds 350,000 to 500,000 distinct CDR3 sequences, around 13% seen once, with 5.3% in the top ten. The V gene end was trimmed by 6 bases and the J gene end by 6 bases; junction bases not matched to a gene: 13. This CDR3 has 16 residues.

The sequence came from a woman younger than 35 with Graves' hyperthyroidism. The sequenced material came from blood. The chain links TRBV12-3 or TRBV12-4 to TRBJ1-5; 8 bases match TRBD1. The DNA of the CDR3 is TGTGCCAGCAGCCGAAGCAGGGGGCCCGGAGGTCAGCCCCAGCATTTT. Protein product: CASSRSRGPGGQPQHF.